Each of the 27 T cell receptor beta chains below was sequenced from the same sample in a study of cytomegalovirus exposure and HLA in healthy donors. In the PCR, 60 Vbeta and 13 Jbeta primers were used. Measured with immunoSEQ multiplex PCR; TCRdb has only the in-frame clones, and not every one. This table holds 150,000 to 200,000 clones, approximately 80% found once. Material: PBMCs. These receptors were taken from a man aged 18 to 30 in good health and CMV-seronegative.

V and J are TRBV2 and TRBJ2-7, with 7 bases identical to TRBD2. V dropped 7 bases and J dropped 0; count of bases not matched to a gene: 6. Germline V lookup: CDR1 SNHLY, CDR2 FYNNEI. The CDR3 has 14 residues. CDR3: CASKRGVTSYEQYF. The CDR3 coding sequence is TGTGCCAGCAAACGGGGGGTGACCTCCTACGAGCAGTACTTC. Full variable domain (rest looked up from reference TRBV2 and TRBJ2-7): EPEVTQTPSHQVTQMGQEVILRCVPISNHLYFYWYRQILGQKVEFLVSFYNNEISEKSEIFDDQFSVERPDGSNFTLKIRSTKLEDSAMYFCASKRGVTSYEQYFGPGTRLTVT.

The DNA for the CDR3 is TGTGCCAGCAGTCAATCCCGGGGATCTGGGTACGAGCAGTACTTC. Residues: CASSQSRGSGYEQYF. The chain joins TRBV7-9 to TRBJ2-7, with TRBD2 as a possible D gene (5 bases). Germline-derived CDR1 and CDR2 are SEHNR and FQNEAQ (reference sequence). The CDR3 covers 15 residues. The V end was cut by 6 bases, the J end by 4 bases, with 19 bases between. Looking up the rest from reference TRBV7-9 and TRBJ2-7 gives the full variable domain: DTGVSQNPRHKITKRGQNVTFRCDPISEHNRLYWYRQTLGQGPEFLTYFQNEAQLEKSRLLSDRFSAERPKGSFSTLEIQRTEQGDSAMYLCASSQSRGSGYEQYFGPGTRLTVT.

To note about this clone: Other DNA sequences from this sample encode an identical CDR3 as well. The chain carries TRBV6-5 and TRBJ2-7; D call uncertain. Trimming left V 4 bases short and J 3 bases short, with 4 bases between. The CDR3 is 11 residues long. The germline V gene encodes CDR1 MNHEY and CDR2 SVGAGI. CDR3 DNA: TGTGCCAGCAGTTCTTACTACGAGCAGTACTTC. It yields the protein CASSSYYEQYF.

The rearrangement links TRBV6-1 to TRBJ1-2; 8 positions agree with TRBD1. Germline trimming cut 3 bases from V and 1 base from J; bases unmatched to any gene: 10. CDR3 length: 17 amino acids. The germline V gene encodes CDR1 MNHNS and CDR2 SASEGT. The CDR3 nucleotides read TGTGCCAGCAGTGATGCGGACAGGGTTGGATTTAACTATGGCTACACCTTC. Residues: CASSDADRVGFNYGYTF.

This chain uses TRBV11-2 with TRBJ2-7, with D possibly being TRBD1 (6 bases). CDR3 length equals 15 residues. CDR1 and CDR2 (germline): SGHAT, FQNNGV. Trimming shortened V by 3 bases and J by 0 bases, and 12 bases separated the two germline ends. The CDR3 sequence is CASSFGQIVSYEQYF. The CDR3 DNA sequence: TGTGCCAGCAGCTTCGGACAGATTGTCTCCTACGAGCAGTACTTC.

The V gene is TRBV6-5, the J gene TRBJ2-1; the match to TRBD2 covers 10 bases. The CDR3 spans 15 residues. V lost 6 bases to trimming and J lost 3 bases; unmatched junction nucleotides: 5. Per germline, CDR1 MNHEY and CDR2 SVGAGI. The CDR3 region has the DNA TGTGCCAGCAGAACACTAGCGGGACTCTACAATGAGCAGTTCTTC. This translates into CASRTLAGLYNEQFF.

V and J are TRBV18 and TRBJ2-3; D perhaps matches TRBD1 (6 bases). Trimming removed 3 bases at V and 4 bases at J, with 8 bases between. The CDR3 is made up of 13 amino acids. Germline assignment: CDR1 KGHSH and CDR2 LQKENI. CDR3 protein: CASSPAGADTQYF. CDR3 DNA sequence: TGTGCCAGCTCACCTGCAGGGGCAGATACGCAGTATTTT.

This chain uses TRBV5-4 with TRBJ2-7; 10 nucleotides agree with TRBD1. Germline CDR1 and CDR2: SGHNT and YYREEE (reference sequence). This CDR3 spans 15 amino acids. V shed 4 bases, J shed 9 bases, and the junction held 13 bases outside the gene matches. The CDR3 sequence: CASSRGPGQGNGQYF. The CDR3 DNA reads TGTGCCAGCAGCCGGGGACCGGGACAGGGGAACGGGCAGTACTTC.

V gene TRBV18 combines with J gene TRBJ1-1, with 8 bases that match TRBD1. Germline trimming cut 3 bases from V and 2 bases from J; bases unmatched to any gene: 5. The germline gives CDR1 KGHSH, CDR2 LQKENI. The CDR3 runs to 15 residues. In DNA, the CDR3 is TGTGCCAGCTCACCCCGGACAGGGACCAACACTGAAGCTTTCTTT. Protein product: CASSPRTGTNTEAFF.

The chain recombines TRBV7-9 with TRBJ1-3, with D tentatively TRBD1 (6 bases). The CDR3 has 14 amino acids. The V and J ends lost 4 bases and 7 bases respectively, with 14 bases between them. The germline V gene has CDR1 SEHNR and CDR2 FQNEAQ (reference sequence). The CDR3 DNA follows: TGTGCCAGCAGCTCGGTTGGGACACCTAACACCATATATTTT. Translating it yields CASSSVGTPNTIYF.

This clone was detected once. V gene TRBV4-1 combines with J gene TRBJ2-4; 12 nucleotides match TRBD2. Per germline, CDR1 MGHRA and CDR2 YSYEKL. This CDR3 contains 19 residues. J was trimmed by 8 bases and V by 1 base; bases with no gene match: 15. In DNA form, the CDR3 reads TGCGCCAGCAGCCAAGCTAGCGGGAGGGCCGGGGCGCATTCAGACATTCAGTACTTC. Translation gives CASSQASGRAGAHSDIQYF.

The chain uses TRBV6-6 and TRBJ1-2; 9 bases are shared with TRBD1. Germline V gives CDR1 MNHNY, CDR2 SVGAGI (reference sequence). Losses at the gene ends were 5 bases for V and 6 bases for J; bases not matched to a gene: 13. The CDR3 extends over 16 amino acids. This chain's CDR3 is CASSQARTGGVHGYTF. The CDR3 bases are TGTGCCAGCAGTCAGGCCCGAACAGGGGGCGTTCATGGCTACACCTTC.

This clone was observed a single time. CDR3 DNA sequence: TGTGCCAGTAGCGACTGGCAAGAGACCCAGTACTTC. This gives the protein CASSDWQETQYF. The chain has TRBV19 and TRBJ2-5, with D unclear. Per germline, CDR1 LNHDA and CDR2 SQIVND (reference sequence). There are 12 residues in the CDR3. Trimming pared 6 bases from V and 2 bases from J, leaving 7 bases between.

This chain uses TRBV28 with TRBJ2-7; 12 bases map to TRBD2. Germline CDR1 reads MDHEN; CDR2 reads SYDVKM. The junction had 16 bases not matched to a gene; V was cut back by 6 bases and J by 7 bases. This CDR3 has 17 amino acids. CDR3 DNA: TGTGCCAGCAGCCAAATCCTTCTAGCGGGAGGGCCGGGGGAGCAGTACTTC. Translation: CASSQILLAGGPGEQYF.

The V gene is TRBV27, the J gene TRBJ2-2; 9 positions match TRBD2. The CDR3 loop spans 18 amino acids. Germline lookup yields CDR1 MNHEY and CDR2 SMNVEV (reference sequence). Trimming cost V 6 bases and J 6 bases; bases outside gene matches: 17. The CDR3: CASSLVGLGGRASGELFF. CDR3 DNA: TGTGCCAGCAGCCTAGTGGGCCTCGGCGGGAGGGCCTCCGGGGAGCTGTTTTTT.

The chain uses TRBV6-5 and TRBJ1-2; 8 nucleotides match TRBD1. The CDR3 runs to 16 residues. CDR1 is MNHEY and CDR2 is SVGAGI in the germline V gene. V shed 2 bases and J 2 bases; nucleotides not matched to a gene: 7. The CDR3 reads CASSYQWTGNNYGYTF. Written as DNA, the CDR3 is TGTGCCAGCAGTTACCAGTGGACAGGGAACAACTATGGCTACACCTTC.

This clone was recorded only once. The chain joins TRBV30 to TRBJ1-1; D is uncertain. The CDR3 is 12 residues long. Germline V gene sequence: CDR1 GTSNPN, CDR2 SVGIG (reference sequence). Trimming took 3 bases from V and 7 from J, leaving 12 bases between them. CDR3 coding DNA: TGTGCCTGGAGCGCCCGCGCCTTTGAAGCTTTCTTT. Translating gives CAWSARAFEAFF.

The V call is TRBV10-3, the J call TRBJ2-1; D perhaps matches TRBD1 (6 bases). Per germline, CDR1 ENHRY and CDR2 SYGVKD. Trimming stripped 6 bases from V and 8 bases from J, with 20 bases between. This CDR3 contains 15 residues. The CDR3 DNA reads as TGTGCCATCAGACCTAACAGGGAATCACGAGATGAGCAGTTCTTC. Protein product: CAIRPNRESRDEQFF.

The table lists this clone with a few counts. V and J are TRBV5-1 and TRBJ1-1; no reliable D call. The CDR3 covers 15 residues. Germline V CDR1 and CDR2: SGHRS, YFSETQ. The germline V and J ends were trimmed by 0 bases and 2 bases, with 11 bases remaining between them. CDR3 sequence: CASSLGGSVNTEAFF. DNA of the CDR3: TGCGCCAGCAGCTTGGGCGGCAGCGTTAACACTGAAGCTTTCTTT. The variable domain in full, completed from reference TRBV5-1 and TRBJ1-1, reads KAGVTQTPRYLIKTRGQQVTLSCSPISGHRSVSWYQQTPGQGLQFLFEYFSETQRNKGNFPGRFSGRQFSNSRSEMNVSTLELGDSALYLCASSLGGSVNTEAFFGQGTRLTVV.

This clone is termed medium-sized (0.01 to 0.1%). This chain uses TRBV9 with TRBJ2-7, with 13 bases that match TRBD2. Unmatched junction bases numbered 7, after V lost 4 bases and J lost 6 bases. The CDR3 runs to 15 residues. Germline CDR1 SGDLS, CDR2 YYNGEE. In DNA form, the CDR3 reads TGTGCCAGCAGCCACGGGACTAGCGGGAAGGGCGAGCAGTACTTC. It is translated as CASSHGTSGKGEQYF.

The genes are TRBV19 and TRBJ1-1; 7 bases line up with TRBD1. Germline lookup yields CDR1 LNHDA and CDR2 SQIVND (reference sequence). The CDR3 sequence is 15 residues long. J lost 0 bases, V lost 5 bases, and 6 bases had no gene match. In DNA form, the CDR3 reads TGTGCCAGTAGTCCAGGACAGGTTCTGAACACTGAAGCTTTCTTT. Residues: CASSPGQVLNTEAFF.

This clone is a singleton in its sample. CDR3 in DNA: TGTGCCAGCAGCCCGACTCAATACACCGGGGAGCTGTTTTTT. It encodes CASSPTQYTGELFF. The V call is TRBV13, the J call TRBJ2-2; D is uncertain. The V end was cut by 5 bases, the J end by 3 bases, with 10 bases between. Germline V gene sequence: CDR1 PRHDT, CDR2 FYEKMQ (reference sequence). The CDR3 is 14 amino acids.

The chain has TRBV19 and TRBJ2-2; TRBD1 matches at 8 bases. With 6 bases clipped from V and 0 bases from J, the junction kept 6 bases outside the gene matches. The CDR3 extends over 16 amino acids. Germline assignment: CDR1 LNHDA and CDR2 SQIVND (reference sequence). The CDR3 nucleotides read TGTGCCAGTAGCCGGTTACAGGGGGCGAACACCGGGGAGCTGTTTTTT. Translation gives CASSRLQGANTGELFF.

This chain uses TRBV4-1 with TRBJ2-7, with 7 bases matching TRBD1. The CDR3 consists of 16 residues. The V gene end was trimmed by 0 bases and the J gene end by 6 bases; junction bases not matched to a gene: 11. The V gene's germline CDR1 is MGHRA and CDR2 YSYEKL. The CDR3 protein is CASSQDQTGSWSEQYF. The CDR3 bases are TGCGCCAGCAGCCAAGATCAGACAGGGTCCTGGTCCGAGCAGTACTTC.

The chain employs TRBV27 and TRBJ1-6; weak D call: TRBD1 (5 bases). CDR3 size: 13 residues. Germline V CDR1 and CDR2: MNHEY, SMNVEV (reference sequence). Between the trimmed V and J ends, which lost 5 bases and 9 bases, there was a span of 11 bases. The CDR3 DNA follows: TGTGCCAGCAGTCCGGGGGTAGGTTCACCCCTCCACTTT. Translation: CASSPGVGSPLHF.

The gene calls are TRBV12-2 and TRBJ2-3; the table's TRBD2 call for D was not verified on the DNA. TRBV12-2 is shown as a pseudogene. The CDR3 has 18 amino acids. The CDR3 region is CASRLAVLWTSCTDTQYF. In nucleotides, the CDR3 is TGTGCAAGTCGCTTAGCAGTTCTTTGGACTAGCTGCACAGATACGCAGTATTTT.

V usage is TRBV4-1 and J usage is TRBJ2-3; the D gene is possibly TRBD2 (6 bases). This CDR3 region has 15 residues. Trimming removed 0 bases at V and 2 bases at J, with 9 bases between. The germline gives CDR1 MGHRA, CDR2 YSYEKL. The CDR3 here is CASSQDLRDTDTQYF. DNA of the CDR3: TGCGCCAGCAGCCAAGATTTGCGGGACACAGATACGCAGTATTTT.